The present T cell receptor beta chain was sequenced within a study of siplizumab effects on memory and regulatory T cells (dated by TCRdb to about 2019). Regarding the complete study: The study examined how the anti-CD2 antibody siplizumab affects alloreactive T-cell subsets in allogeneic mixed lymphocyte reactions built from human PBMCs.

Comment on this clone: There is no known antigen for this receptor. Base qualities are not recorded, but no much larger clone differs from it by a single base.

Here is what the overall study found, with its caveats: Siplizumab significantly lowered the cumulative frequency of alloreactive sequences that could be traced to unstimulated CD4+ memory T cells. About 75-96% of proliferating CD4+ or CD8+ clones could not be given a naive or memory phenotype. Because sequences below about 10^-5 frequency were poorly captured, only a minor fraction of alloreactive clones could be mapped to unstimulated subsets. No functional confirmation was obtained for the suppressive function of proliferating Tregs from siplizumab cultures. Among mappable alloreactive CD4+ clones, the Treg-derived fraction averaged approximately 69% with siplizumab versus 25% to 30% in control reactions. Unstimulated naive T cells appeared more diverse than memory T cells, and naive cells seemed to contribute substantially to the alloresponse.

TCRbeta CDR3 sequencing was performed on sorted unstimulated T cells and on proliferating T cells recovered from mixed lymphocyte reactions. Fresh whole blood from approximately ten HLA-typed healthy donors was used to isolate PBMCs. The library relied on the immunoSEQ multiplex PCR assay. The deep sequencing platform assayed about 10^5 TCR templates per sample. Genomic DNA extracted from sorted T cells was used for TCRbeta CDR3 sequencing. The study's own analysis went as follows. The R programming language was used for clonal analysis of the TCRbeta CDR3 data. Alloreactive CD4+ and CD8+ clones were defined by comparing unstimulated samples with post-reaction CFSE-low samples. Regulatory or non-regulatory origin of alloreactive CD4+ clones was assigned by matching sequences to the sorted unstimulated Treg and non-Treg repertoires. Entries here come from immuneACCESS through TCRdb and include only in-frame sequences with V and J called. Some clones fail to appear in such tables; in the studies checked, an unresolved V gene covers under half of the shortfall, and the cause of the remainder is unknown. D and trimming were read from the DNA, whereas the V and J calls and clone size are those reported in that table. The sample profile shows approximately 110,000 clones; 85% to 95% of them were found once. Of the sample, approximately 0.32% falls within the top ten clones.

The CDR3 goes from the cysteine to the phenylalanine over 13 residues. Just the 39-base CDR3 DNA is kept, in frame starting at base 1. In the germline V gene (reference sequence), CDR1 corresponds to SEHNR and CDR2 to FQNEAQ. Trimming takes 0 bases from V and 1 base from J, and the germline ends sit 3 bases apart. Recombination joined TRBV7-9 with TRBJ1-1, with no confident D gene call. Material for sequencing was CD4+ T cells sorted from blood. The sequence came from a human donor in good health. CDR3 loop: CASSLAGNTEAFF. The DNA reads TGTGCCAGCAGCTTAGCAGGGAACACTGAAGCTTTCTTT.